Following are 21 T cell receptor beta chains from one sample sequenced in a study of T cell responses to AZD1222 COVID-19 vaccine. Only in-frame clones appear in the TCRdb table, and some are missing; sequencing was by immunoSEQ multiplex PCR. The table shows some 110,000 clones, with 80% to 90% occurring only once. The specimen was peripheral blood, collected on day 0 of MenACWY control vaccination. The source is an adult in good health.

This clone is a singleton in its sample. The rearrangement joins TRBV7-7 to TRBJ2-7; 7 bases line up with TRBD1. V gave up 5 bases and J gave up 5 bases; unmatched junction bases: 12. Germline V gene lookup returns CDR1 SSHAT and CDR2 FNYEAQ (reference sequence). CDR3 size: 15 residues. The CDR3 loop reads CASSVTGAPNDEQYF. The CDR3 DNA sequence: TGTGCCAGCAGCGTTACAGGGGCCCCCAATGACGAGCAGTACTTC.

The gene calls are TRBV6-2 or TRBV6-3 and TRBJ2-5; either TRBD1 or TRBD2 may fit D (5 bases each). In germline, CDR1 is MNHEY, CDR2 SVGEGT. The V and J ends lost 4 bases and 4 bases respectively, with 7 bases between them. The CDR3 runs 12 residues. The CDR3 nucleotides read TGTGCCAGCAGTTGGGGGTTAGAGACCCAGTACTTC. As protein: CASSWGLETQYF.

The chain combines TRBV28 with TRBJ2-2; 8 bases are a match to TRBD1. V gave up 5 bases and J gave up 1 base; unmatched junction bases: 6. The CDR3 runs to 16 residues. Per the germline V gene, CDR1 is MDHEN and CDR2 is SYDVKM. CDR3 nucleotides: TGTGCCAGCAGTCTAACCGGGACAGGGAACACCGGGGAGCTGTTTTTT. Amino acids: CASSLTGTGNTGELFF.

The chain employs TRBV4-3 and TRBJ2-7; D not certain. Germline CDR1 is LGHNA and CDR2 is YSLEER. V dropped 0 bases and J dropped 3 bases, with 12 bases sitting between them. The CDR3 totals 15 residues. The CDR3, as DNA: TGCGCCAGCAGCCAAGACAGAGACACTCTCTACGAGCAGTACTTC. It codes for CASSQDRDTLYEQYF.

This chain connects TRBV12-3 or TRBV12-4 to TRBJ2-1, with 7 bases aligning to TRBD1. V was clipped by 3 bases and J by 15 bases; unmatched bases: 11. The CDR3 runs to 13 residues. In DNA form, the CDR3 reads TGTGCCAGCAGTTTTGGTCCCGGACAGGAGAGGTTCTTC. Residues: CASSFGPGQERFF.

This sequence joins TRBV18 and TRBJ2-1; TRBD1 aligns across 10 bases. Trimming took 3 bases from V and 6 from J; bases not matched to a gene: 2. CDR1 is KGHSH, CDR2 LQKENI, per germline. The CDR3 contains 14 residues. CDR3 in amino acids: CASSPDRGANEQFF. The DNA of the CDR3 is TGTGCCAGCTCACCGGACAGGGGGGCCAATGAGCAGTTCTTC.

J is TRBJ1-1 and V is TRBV14; D is uncertain. This CDR3 region has 17 residues. CDR1 and CDR2 from the germline V gene are SGHDN and FVKESK. V was clipped by 4 bases and J by 3 bases, with 21 bases between them. The CDR3 loop is CASSPMEGGLVDTEAFF. As DNA, the CDR3 is TGTGCCAGCAGCCCCATGGAGGGAGGGTTGGTGGACACTGAAGCTTTCTTT.

V is TRBV4-1 and J is TRBJ1-5, with 10 bases lining up with TRBD1. This CDR3 has 17 amino acids. J gave up 6 bases and V 6 bases, and 14 bases lay outside the gene matches. The germline gives CDR1 MGHRA, CDR2 YSYEKL. DNA of the CDR3: TGCGCCAGCAGAGGGACTCTCGACAGGGGGCGCGGTCAGCCCCAGCATTTT. Its protein is CASRGTLDRGRGQPQHF.

This chain uses TRBV5-1 with TRBJ2-7; D may be TRBD2 (6 bases). The CDR3 has 18 amino acids. Looked up from germline, CDR1 is SGHRS and CDR2 is YFSETQ. With 0 bases removed from V and 1 base from J, the gap between germline ends came to 20 bases. The CDR3 region has the DNA TGCGCCAGCAGCTTGGACATAGGGGAGGTGGTAAGTTCCTACGAGCAGTACTTC. As protein: CASSLDIGEVVSSYEQYF.

The V and J genes are TRBV4-3 and TRBJ1-3; D uncertain. Germline V CDR1 and CDR2: LGHNA, YSLEER. CDR3 length: 15 residues. The V end lost 4 bases, the J end lost 0 bases, and 10 bases lay between the germline ends. The CDR3 loop reads CASSRRSYSGNTIYF. DNA for the CDR3: TGCGCCAGCAGCCGAAGGAGCTACTCTGGAAACACCATATATTTT.

This chain joins TRBV5-1 and TRBJ1-3; no reliable D call. This CDR3 region has 14 residues. Germline CDR1 and CDR2: SGHRS and YFSETQ. V lost 0 bases, J lost 1 base, and 5 bases lay in between. In DNA, the CDR3 is TGCGCCAGCAGCTTGGGGCCGTCTGGAAACACCATATATTTT. Translating gives CASSLGPSGNTIYF.

V usage is TRBV2 and J usage is TRBJ1-4, with unresolved D. From germline, CDR1 is SNHLY and CDR2 FYNNEI. This CDR3 has 15 residues. V shed 6 bases and J shed 5 bases, with 16 bases lying between them. The CDR3 DNA follows: TGTGCCAGCAGGGATGACAAACCGTGGAATGAAAAACTGTTTTTT. This translates into CASRDDKPWNEKLFF.

This clone has only a few counts. Here the CDR3 reads CASSPGQGGRGYTF. CDR3 DNA: TGTGCCAGCAGCCCAGGACAGGGAGGGAGGGGCTACACCTTC. The V and J genes are TRBV7-2 and TRBJ1-2; 8 bases are a match to TRBD1. This CDR3 is built from 14 residues. CDR1 and CDR2 (germline): SGHTA, FQGNSA. J lost 8 bases, V lost 5 bases, and 10 bases had no gene match.

V usage is TRBV5-1 and J usage is TRBJ2-1, with D maybe TRBD2 (7 bases). Germline loops: CDR1 SGHRS, CDR2 YFSETQ. The CDR3 consists of 15 residues. The ends were cut back, 2 bases at V and 9 bases at J, with 18 bases in the middle. The DNA of the CDR3 is TGCGCCAGCAGCTTCGGTAACTCGGGGGGCGGTGAGCAGTTCTTC. It encodes CASSFGNSGGGEQFF.

The V gene is TRBV10-1, the J gene TRBJ2-3, with TRBD2 identical over 10 bases. The ends lost 5 bases at V and 4 bases at J; junction bases unmatched: 6. The CDR3 sequence is 15 residues long. The V gene's germline CDR1 is WNHNN and CDR2 SYGVQD (reference sequence). CDR3: CASSSQRGGPDTQYF. CDR3 nucleotide sequence: TGCGCCAGCAGTTCCCAGCGGGGGGGCCCAGATACGCAGTATTTT.

V gene TRBV2 combines with J gene TRBJ1-5; tentative D call: TRBD1 (5 bases). The CDR3 has 14 residues. The ends were cut back, 5 bases at V and 1 base at J, with 9 bases in the middle. CDR1 is SNHLY and CDR2 is FYNNEI in the germline V gene. The CDR3 spells CASSTRQSNQPQHF. DNA of the CDR3: TGTGCCAGCAGTACCCGACAGAGCAATCAGCCCCAGCATTTT.

The chain joins TRBV3-1 (or the pseudogene TRBV3-2) to TRBJ1-2; possible D gene TRBD1, 6 bases. The germline CDR1 and CDR2 sequences are LGHDT and YNNKEL (reference sequence). Trimming pared 1 base from V and 2 bases from J, leaving 8 bases between. The CDR3 covers 14 residues. CDR3 loop: CASSQVGQNYGYTF. CDR3 DNA: TGTGCCAGCAGCCAAGTTGGACAGAACTATGGCTACACCTTC.

The CDR3: CASSPGGLNTGELFF. CDR3 DNA sequence: TGTGCCAGCAGTCCGGGGGGATTGAACACCGGGGAGCTGTTTTTT. The V call is TRBV28, the J call TRBJ2-2, with 7 bases fitting TRBD2. CDR3 length: 15 amino acids. Germline CDR1 is MDHEN and CDR2 is SYDVKM. V dropped 5 bases and J dropped 1; count of bases not matched to a gene: 4.

CDR3 nucleotides: TGTGCCACCAGTGATTCCGCCCTGGCGGATCCCTACGAGCAGTACTTC. Protein: CATSDSALADPYEQYF. V gene TRBV24-1 combines with J gene TRBJ2-7; no clear D gene. The V and J ends lost 2 bases and 2 bases respectively, with 15 bases between them. Looked up from germline, CDR1 is KGHDR and CDR2 is SFDVKD. The CDR3 is made up of 16 amino acids.

The chain is built from TRBV24-1 and TRBJ2-1; 12 bases align to TRBD2. Trimming at V came to 4 bases and at J to 0 bases, leaving 0 bases not matched to a gene. The germline V gene encodes CDR1 KGHDR and CDR2 SFDVKD. The CDR3 is 16 residues long. The CDR3: CATSETSGGSYNEQFF. The CDR3 DNA reads as TGTGCCACCAGTGAGACTAGCGGGGGCTCCTACAATGAGCAGTTCTTC.

The chain uses TRBV6-6 and TRBJ2-1; D may be TRBD2 (5 bases). Germline CDR1 MNHNY, CDR2 SVGAGI (reference sequence). The CDR3 extends over 15 amino acids. The germline V and J ends were trimmed by 7 bases and 0 bases, with 13 bases remaining between them. The CDR3 region has the DNA TGTGCCAGCATTCTATCGGGGAGCTCCTACAATGAGCAGTTCTTC. Translating it yields CASILSGSSYNEQFF.